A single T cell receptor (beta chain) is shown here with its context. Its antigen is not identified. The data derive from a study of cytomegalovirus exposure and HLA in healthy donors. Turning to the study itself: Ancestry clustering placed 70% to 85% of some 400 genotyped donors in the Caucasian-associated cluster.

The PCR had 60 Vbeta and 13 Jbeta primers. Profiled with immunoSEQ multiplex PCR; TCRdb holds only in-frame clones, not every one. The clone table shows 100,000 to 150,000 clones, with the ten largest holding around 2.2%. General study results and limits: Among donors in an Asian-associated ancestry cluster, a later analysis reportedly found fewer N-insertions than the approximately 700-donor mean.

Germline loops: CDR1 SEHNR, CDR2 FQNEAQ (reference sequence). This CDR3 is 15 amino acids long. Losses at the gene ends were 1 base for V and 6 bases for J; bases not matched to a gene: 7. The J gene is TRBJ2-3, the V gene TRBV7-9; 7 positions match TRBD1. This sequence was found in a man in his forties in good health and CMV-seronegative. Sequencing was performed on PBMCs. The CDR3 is CASSLGTGPTDTQYF. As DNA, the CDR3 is TGTGCCAGCAGCTTAGGGACAGGCCCCACCGATACGCAGTATTTT. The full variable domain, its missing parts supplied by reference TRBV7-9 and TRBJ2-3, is DTGVSQNPRHKITKRGQNVTFRCDPISEHNRLYWYRQTLGQGPEFLTYFQNEAQLEKSRLLSDRFSAERPKGSFSTLEIQRTEQGDSAMYLCASSLGTGPTDTQYFGPGTRLTVL.